A selection of T cell receptor beta chains follows, all from one sample in a study of cytomegalovirus exposure and HLA in healthy donors. TCRdb's copy holds only in-frame clones and misses some; the assay was immunoSEQ multiplex PCR. This sample yields some 150,000 clones, of which approximately 9% are seen a single time; 1.8% belongs to the top ten. Material: PBMCs. These receptors all stem from a male donor in good health and CMV-seronegative. The CDR3 runs from the conserved cysteine through the conserved F or W.

j_call,cdr3_length,v_call,cdr3_aa
TRBJ2-7,15,TRBV28,CAISPHGRSSYEQYF
TRBJ1-1,14,TRBV10-3,CAISPDRANTEAFF
TRBJ2-5,18,TRBV29-1,CSVEYRTSGGGPVETQYF
TRBJ1-2,14,TRBV5-5,CASSMGHYNYGYTF
TRBJ1-5,12,TRBV30,CAWSAMGGPQHF
TRBJ2-1,16,TRBV27,CASSSQIAHLRNEQFF
TRBJ2-7,15,TRBV4-3,CASSQGIGTAYEQYF
TRBJ2-3,15,TRBV6-4,CASSSSGGATDTQYF
TRBJ2-7,13,TRBV4-2,CASSQDYREEQYF
TRBJ1-2,13,TRBV4-2,CASSQDRGFSYTF
TRBJ1-2,14,TRBV4-2,CASSQDDQGLGYTF
TRBJ1-4,14,TRBV28,CASSFGDREQGLFF
TRBJ2-2,16,TRBV4-3,CASSQDRTGNTGELFF
TRBJ1-2,17,TRBV28,CASSLTPRQGINYGYTF
TRBJ1-5,15,TRBV14,CASSQGCRGNQPQHF
TRBJ2-3,17,TRBV18,CASSPQRTSVDTDTQYF
TRBJ2-1,16,TRBV5-1,CASSLGGGSTYNEQFF
TRBJ2-7,10,TRBV29-1,CSLCPYEQYF
TRBJ2-7,13,TRBV6-5,CASSDRNSYEQYF
TRBJ1-1,14,TRBV29-1,CSVLTDRVNTEAFF
TRBJ2-1,17,TRBV9,CASSRRTPRGQGNEQFF
TRBJ1-4,17,TRBV19,CASSGKRPGLRGEKLFF
TRBJ2-7,14,TRBV19,CASSITGTGGEQYF
TRBJ2-3,14,TRBV9,CASSLTPQTDTQYF
NA,14,TRBV18,CASSPGTGRYEQYF